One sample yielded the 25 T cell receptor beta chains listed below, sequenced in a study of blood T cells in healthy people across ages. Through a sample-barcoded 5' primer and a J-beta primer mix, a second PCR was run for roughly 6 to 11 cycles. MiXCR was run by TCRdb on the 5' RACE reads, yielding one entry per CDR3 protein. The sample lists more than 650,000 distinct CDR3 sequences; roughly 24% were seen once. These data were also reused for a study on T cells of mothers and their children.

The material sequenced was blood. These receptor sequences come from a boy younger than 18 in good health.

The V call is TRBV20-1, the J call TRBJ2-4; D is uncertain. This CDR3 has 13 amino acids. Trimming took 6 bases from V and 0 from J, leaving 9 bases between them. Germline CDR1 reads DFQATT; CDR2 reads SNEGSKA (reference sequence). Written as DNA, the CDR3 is TGCAGTGCCCCGATGCTAGCCAAAAACATTCAGTACTTC. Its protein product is CSAPMLAKNIQYF.

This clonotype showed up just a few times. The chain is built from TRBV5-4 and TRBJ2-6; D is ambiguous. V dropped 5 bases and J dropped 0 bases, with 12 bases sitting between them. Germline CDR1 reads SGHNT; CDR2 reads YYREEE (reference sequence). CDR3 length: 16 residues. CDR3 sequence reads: CASSLRFFSGANVLTF. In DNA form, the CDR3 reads TGTGCCAGCAGTCTAAGGTTCTTCTCTGGGGCCAACGTCCTGACTTTC.

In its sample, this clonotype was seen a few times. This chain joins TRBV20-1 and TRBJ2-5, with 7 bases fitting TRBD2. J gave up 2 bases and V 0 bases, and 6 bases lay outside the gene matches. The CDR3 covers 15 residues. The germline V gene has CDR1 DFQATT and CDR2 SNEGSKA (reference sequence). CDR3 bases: TGCAGTGCTAGAGATTCCACGGGGGGACAAGAGACCCAGTACTTC. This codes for CSARDSTGGQETQYF.

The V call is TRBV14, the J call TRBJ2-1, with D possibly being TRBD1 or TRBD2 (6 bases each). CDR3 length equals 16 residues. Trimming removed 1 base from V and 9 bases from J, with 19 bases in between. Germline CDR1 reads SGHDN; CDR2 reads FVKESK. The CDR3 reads CASSQVGGGPSSEQFF. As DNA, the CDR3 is TGTGCCAGCAGCCAAGTAGGTGGGGGGCCGAGTAGTGAGCAGTTCTTC.

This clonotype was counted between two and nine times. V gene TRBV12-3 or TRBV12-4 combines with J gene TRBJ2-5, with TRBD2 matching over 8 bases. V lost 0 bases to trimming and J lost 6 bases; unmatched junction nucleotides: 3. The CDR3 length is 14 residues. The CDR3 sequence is CASSLARGAQTQYF. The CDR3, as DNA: TGTGCCAGCAGTTTAGCGCGGGGGGCGCAGACCCAGTACTTC.

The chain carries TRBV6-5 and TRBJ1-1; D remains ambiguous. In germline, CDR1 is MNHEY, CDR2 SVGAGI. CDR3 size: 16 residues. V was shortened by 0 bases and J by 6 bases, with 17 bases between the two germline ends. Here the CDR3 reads CASSYSMVSGRAEAFF. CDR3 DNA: TGTGCCAGCAGTTACTCGATGGTGTCGGGAAGAGCTGAAGCTTTCTTT.

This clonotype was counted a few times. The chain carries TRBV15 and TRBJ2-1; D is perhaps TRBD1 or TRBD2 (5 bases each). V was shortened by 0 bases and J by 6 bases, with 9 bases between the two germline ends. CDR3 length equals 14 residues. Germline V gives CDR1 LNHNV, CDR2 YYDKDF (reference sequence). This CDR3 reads CATSREAGSNEQFF. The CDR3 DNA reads TGTGCCACCAGCAGAGAGGCAGGGAGCAATGAGCAGTTCTTC.

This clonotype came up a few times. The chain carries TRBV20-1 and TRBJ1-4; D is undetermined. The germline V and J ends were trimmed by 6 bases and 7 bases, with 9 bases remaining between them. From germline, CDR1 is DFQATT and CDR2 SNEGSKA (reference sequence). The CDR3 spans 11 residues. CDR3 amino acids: CSAIFREKLFF. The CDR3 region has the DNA TGCAGTGCGATATTTCGTGAAAAACTGTTTTTT.

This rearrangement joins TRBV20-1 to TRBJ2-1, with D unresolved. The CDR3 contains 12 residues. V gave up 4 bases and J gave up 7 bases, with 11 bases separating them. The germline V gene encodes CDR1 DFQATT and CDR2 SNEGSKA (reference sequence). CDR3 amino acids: CSANLVRNEQFF. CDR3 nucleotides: TGCAGTGCTAACCTGGTGAGAAATGAGCAGTTCTTC.

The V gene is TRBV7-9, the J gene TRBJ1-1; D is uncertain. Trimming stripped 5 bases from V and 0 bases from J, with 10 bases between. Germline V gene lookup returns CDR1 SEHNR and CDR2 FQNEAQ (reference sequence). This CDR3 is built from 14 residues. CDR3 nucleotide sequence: TGTGCCAGCAGCGGGTGGCGGGTGAACACTGAAGCTTTCTTT. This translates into CASSGWRVNTEAFF.

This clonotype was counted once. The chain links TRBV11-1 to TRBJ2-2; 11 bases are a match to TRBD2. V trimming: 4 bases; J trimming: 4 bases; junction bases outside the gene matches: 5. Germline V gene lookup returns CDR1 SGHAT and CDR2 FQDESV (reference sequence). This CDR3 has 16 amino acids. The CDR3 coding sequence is TGTGCCAGCAGCTACCTGGGGACTAGCGGCACCGGGGAGCTGTTTTTT. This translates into CASSYLGTSGTGELFF.

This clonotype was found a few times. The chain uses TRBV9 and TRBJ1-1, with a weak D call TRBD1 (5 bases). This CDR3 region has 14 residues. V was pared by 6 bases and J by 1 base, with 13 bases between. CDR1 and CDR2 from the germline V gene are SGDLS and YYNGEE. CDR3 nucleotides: TGTGCCAGCACAGCCGGACATGAGAACACTGAAGCTTTCTTT. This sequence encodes CASTAGHENTEAFF. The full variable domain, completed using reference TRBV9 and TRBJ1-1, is DSGVTQTPKHLITATGQRVTLRCSPRSGDLSVYWYQQSLDQGLQFLIQYYNGEERAKGNILERFSAQQFPDLHSELNLSSLELGDSALYFCASTAGHENTEAFFGQGTRLTVV.

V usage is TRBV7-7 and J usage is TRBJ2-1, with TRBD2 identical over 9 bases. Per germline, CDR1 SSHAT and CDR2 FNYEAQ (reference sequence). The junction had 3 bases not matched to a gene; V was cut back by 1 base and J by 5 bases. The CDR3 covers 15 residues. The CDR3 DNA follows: TGTGCCAGCAGCTTAGTGGGACTAGCCGACAATGAGCAGTTCTTC. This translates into CASSLVGLADNEQFF.

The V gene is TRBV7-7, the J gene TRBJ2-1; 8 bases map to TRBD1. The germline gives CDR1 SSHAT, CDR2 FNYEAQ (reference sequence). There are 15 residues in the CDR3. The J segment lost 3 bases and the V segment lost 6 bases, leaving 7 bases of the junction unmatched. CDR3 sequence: CASSRGQEFYNEQFF. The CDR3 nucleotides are TGTGCCAGCAGTCGGGGACAGGAGTTCTACAATGAGCAGTTCTTC.

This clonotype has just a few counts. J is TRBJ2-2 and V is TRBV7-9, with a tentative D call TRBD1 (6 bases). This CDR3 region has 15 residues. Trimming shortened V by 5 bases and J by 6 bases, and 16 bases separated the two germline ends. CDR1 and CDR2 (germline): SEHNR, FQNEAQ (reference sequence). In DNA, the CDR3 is TGTGCCAGCAGCCCCGGACAGTGGAGCTCCGGGGAGCTGTTTTTT. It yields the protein CASSPGQWSSGELFF.

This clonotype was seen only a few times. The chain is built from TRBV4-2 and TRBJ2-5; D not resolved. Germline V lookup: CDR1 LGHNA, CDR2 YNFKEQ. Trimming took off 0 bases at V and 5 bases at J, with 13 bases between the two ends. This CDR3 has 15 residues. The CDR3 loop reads CASSQDPYPGETQYF. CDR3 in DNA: TGTGCCAGCAGCCAAGACCCCTATCCTGGGGAGACCCAGTACTTC.

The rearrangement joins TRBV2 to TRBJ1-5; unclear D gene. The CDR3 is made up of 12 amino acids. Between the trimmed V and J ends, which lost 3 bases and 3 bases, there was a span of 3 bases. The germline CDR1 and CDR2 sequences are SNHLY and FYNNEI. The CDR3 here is CASSEVNQPQHF. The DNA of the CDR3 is TGTGCCAGCAGTGAGGTCAATCAGCCCCAGCATTTT.

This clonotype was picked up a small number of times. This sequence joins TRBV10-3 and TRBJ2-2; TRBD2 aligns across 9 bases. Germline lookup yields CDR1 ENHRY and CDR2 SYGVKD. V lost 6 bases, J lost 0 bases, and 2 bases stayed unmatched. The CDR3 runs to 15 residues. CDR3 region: CAIRREGTNTGELFF. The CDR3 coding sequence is TGTGCCATCAGGCGGGAGGGGACGAACACCGGGGAGCTGTTTTTT.

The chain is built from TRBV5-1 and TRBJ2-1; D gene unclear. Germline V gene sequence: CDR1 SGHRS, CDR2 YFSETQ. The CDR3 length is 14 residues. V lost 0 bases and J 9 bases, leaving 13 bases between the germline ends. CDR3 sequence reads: CASSLVGSLSEQFF. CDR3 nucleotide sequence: TGCGCCAGCAGCTTGGTAGGATCCCTTAGTGAGCAGTTCTTC.

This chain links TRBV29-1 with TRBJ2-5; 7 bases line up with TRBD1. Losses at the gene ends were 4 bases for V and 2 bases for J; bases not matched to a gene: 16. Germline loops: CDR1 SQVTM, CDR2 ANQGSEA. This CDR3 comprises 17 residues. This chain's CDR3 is CSVVMRPLTGLQETQYF. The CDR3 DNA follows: TGCAGCGTTGTAATGAGACCCCTGACAGGGCTACAAGAGACCCAGTACTTC. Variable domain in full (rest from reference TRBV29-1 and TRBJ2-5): SAVISQKPSRDICQRGTSLTIQCQVDSQVTMMFWYRQQPGQSLTLIATANQGSEATYESGFVIDKFPISRPNLTFSTLTVSNMSPEDSSIYLCSVVMRPLTGLQETQYFGPGTRLLVL.

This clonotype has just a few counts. This chain's CDR3 is CASSLSVVPNYGYTF. CDR3 DNA: TGTGCCAGCAGTTTATCGGTCGTACCTAACTATGGCTACACCTTC. The genes are TRBV27 and TRBJ1-2, with D unresolved. The CDR3 is 15 amino acids. Looked up from germline, CDR1 is MNHEY and CDR2 is SMNVEV (reference sequence). Between the trimmed V and J ends, which lost 0 bases and 0 bases, there was a span of 8 bases.

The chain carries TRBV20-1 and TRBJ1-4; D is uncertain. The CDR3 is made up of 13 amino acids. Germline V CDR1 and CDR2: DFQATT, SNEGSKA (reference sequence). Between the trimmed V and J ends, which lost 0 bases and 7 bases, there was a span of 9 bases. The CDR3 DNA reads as TGCAGTGCTAGAGATGCGAGGGCTGAAAAACTGTTTTTT. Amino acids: CSARDARAEKLFF.

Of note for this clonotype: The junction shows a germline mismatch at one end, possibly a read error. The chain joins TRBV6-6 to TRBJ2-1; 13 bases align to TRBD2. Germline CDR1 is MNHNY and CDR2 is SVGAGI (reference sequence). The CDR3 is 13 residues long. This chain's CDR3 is CACRTSGGNEQFF. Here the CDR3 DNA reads TGTGCCTGCAGGACTAGCGGGGGTAATGAGCAGTTCTTC.

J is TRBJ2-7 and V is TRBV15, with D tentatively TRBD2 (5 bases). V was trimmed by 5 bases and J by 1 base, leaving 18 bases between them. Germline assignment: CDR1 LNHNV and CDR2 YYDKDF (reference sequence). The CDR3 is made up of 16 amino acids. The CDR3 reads CATSGSEASGSYEQYF. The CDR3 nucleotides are TGTGCCACCAGCGGAAGCGAGGCCAGCGGATCCTACGAGCAGTACTTC.

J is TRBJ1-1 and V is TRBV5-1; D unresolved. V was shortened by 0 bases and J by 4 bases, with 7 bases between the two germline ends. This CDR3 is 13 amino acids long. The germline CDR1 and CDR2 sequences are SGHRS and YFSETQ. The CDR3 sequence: CASSLGRITEAFF. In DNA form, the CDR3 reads TGCGCCAGCAGCTTGGGGCGGATCACTGAAGCTTTCTTT.